These 27 T cell receptor beta chains originate from one sample sequenced in a study of blood T cell repertoires in COVID-19. Profiling relied on immunoSEQ multiplex PCR, and the TCRdb table lists in-frame clones only, not all of them. The sample shows just over 250,000 clones, roughly 86% of them seen only once. Sequenced material: peripheral blood. The receptor source for this set is a woman between 50 and 59 years old with acute or convalescent COVID-19.

J is TRBJ2-5 and V is TRBV2; 7 nucleotides align to TRBD1. CDR1 and CDR2 from the germline V gene are SNHLY and FYNNEI. CDR3 length: 12 residues. With V trimmed by 4 bases and J by 5 bases, 1 base remained unmatched. The CDR3 spells CASSVQGETQYF. The CDR3 DNA is TGTGCCAGCAGTGTACAGGGGGAGACCCAGTACTTC.

The J gene is TRBJ2-7, the V gene TRBV28, with D perhaps matching TRBD1 (6 bases). Germline V gives CDR1 MDHEN, CDR2 SYDVKM. The CDR3 has 14 residues. With 5 bases removed from V and 1 base from J, the gap between germline ends came to 12 bases. CDR3 nucleotides: TGTGCCAGCAGTGAACCGGGACAATCCTACGAGCAGTACTTC. It encodes CASSEPGQSYEQYF. The complete variable domain, with remaining parts taken from reference TRBV28 and TRBJ2-7, reads DVKVTQSSRYLVKRTGEKVFLECVQDMDHENMFWYRQDPGLGLRLIYFSYDVKMKEKGDIPEGYSVSREKKERFSLILESASTNQTSMYLCASSEPGQSYEQYFGPGTRLTVT.

This chain joins TRBV3-1 (or the pseudogene TRBV3-2) and TRBJ2-3; TRBD2 matches at 13 bases. V gave up 6 bases and J gave up 7 bases; unmatched junction bases: 4. CDR1 and CDR2 (germline): LGHDT, YNNKEL (reference sequence). The CDR3 loop spans 14 amino acids. CDR3 in amino acids: CASSRTSGSNTQYF. In DNA, the CDR3 is TGTGCCAGCAGTCGGACTAGCGGGAGTAATACGCAGTATTTT.

The rearrangement joins TRBV21-1 to TRBJ2-7; TRBD1, the D gene given by the table, was not confirmed from the DNA. TRBV21-1 corresponds to a pseudogene. The CDR3 loop spans 16 amino acids. CDR3 bases: TGTGCCAGCAGCAGGTACAAGGGACAGCGCCCCTACGAGCAGTACTTC. Amino acid sequence: CASSRYKGQRPYEQYF.

The genes are TRBV5-1 and TRBJ2-3; 13 positions agree with TRBD2. Losses at the gene ends were 2 bases for V and 2 bases for J; bases not matched to a gene: 8. Germline V CDR1 and CDR2: SGHRS, YFSETQ. CDR3 length: 18 residues. Written as DNA, the CDR3 is TGCGCCAGCAGCTTTGGGTCGGGGACTAGCGGGACCACAGATACGCAGTATTTT. Amino acids: CASSFGSGTSGTTDTQYF.

The gene calls are TRBV4-1 and TRBJ1-5; possibly TRBD1 for D (6 bases). With 2 bases removed from V and 3 bases from J, the gap between germline ends came to 11 bases. Germline lookup yields CDR1 MGHRA and CDR2 YSYEKL. The CDR3 sequence is 15 residues long. CDR3 in amino acids: CASSQTDSDNQPQHF. The DNA for the CDR3 is TGCGCCAGCAGCCAAACGGACAGCGACAATCAGCCCCAGCATTTT.

The genes are TRBV4-2 and TRBJ1-2, with 7 bases that match TRBD1. Per the germline V gene, CDR1 is LGHNA and CDR2 is YNFKEQ. There are 18 residues in the CDR3. After removal of 4 bases from V and 0 bases from J, the junction contained 14 bases not matched to a gene. CDR3 loop: CASSPPSGQPPANYGYTF. Written as DNA, the CDR3 is TGTGCCAGCAGCCCCCCGTCGGGACAGCCCCCTGCTAACTATGGCTACACCTTC.

This chain uses TRBV9 with TRBJ1-1; TRBD1 might be the D (6 bases). V dropped 1 base and J dropped 1 base, with 14 bases sitting between them. CDR1 is SGDLS, CDR2 YYNGEE, per germline. The CDR3 has 16 amino acids. CDR3 protein: CASSVLGQPENTEAFF. CDR3 sequence (DNA): TGTGCCAGCAGCGTACTTGGACAGCCGGAGAACACTGAAGCTTTCTTT.

V and J are TRBV19 and TRBJ2-7; tentatively, D is TRBD2 (6 bases). Germline CDR1 LNHDA, CDR2 SQIVND (reference sequence). The V gene lost 6 bases and the J gene lost 2 bases, with 17 bases spanning the gap. CDR3 length: 15 residues. The CDR3 is CASRPGGTHPYEQYF. The CDR3, as DNA: TGTGCCAGTAGACCCGGCGGGACTCACCCCTACGAGCAGTACTTC. Using reference TRBV19 and TRBJ2-7 for the parts outside the CDR3, the full variable domain is DGGITQSPKYLFRKEGQNVTLSCEQNLNHDAMYWYRQDPGQGLRLIYYSQIVNDFQKGDIAEGYSVSREKKESFPLTVTSAQKNPTAFYLCASRPGGTHPYEQYFGPGTRLTVT.

This chain joins TRBV6-5 and TRBJ2-7; no reliable D call. In germline, CDR1 is MNHEY, CDR2 SVGAGI. This CDR3 is built from 10 residues. The V and J ends lost 8 bases and 3 bases respectively, with 5 bases between them. The CDR3 protein is CASRVYEQYF. The CDR3 DNA reads TGTGCCAGCCGAGTCTACGAGCAGTACTTC.

The rearrangement joins TRBV28 to TRBJ2-2; a weak D match, TRBD1 (6 bases). The V end was cut by 2 bases, the J end by 0 bases, with 7 bases between. The germline V gene encodes CDR1 MDHEN and CDR2 SYDVKM. The CDR3 is made up of 15 amino acids. This CDR3 reads CASSLGGANTGELFF. The CDR3 DNA sequence: TGTGCCAGCAGTTTAGGGGGCGCGAACACCGGGGAGCTGTTTTTT.

V is TRBV28 and J is TRBJ1-4, with 7 bases fitting TRBD1. Trimming removed 7 bases from V and 5 bases from J; junction bases left unmatched: 10. Per the germline V gene, CDR1 is MDHEN and CDR2 is SYDVKM. There are 15 residues in the CDR3. CDR3 nucleotide sequence: TGTGCCAGCAATGGCGGGACAGCAGAGAATGAAAAACTGTTTTTT. It specifies CASNGGTAENEKLFF.

V usage is TRBV19 and J usage is TRBJ1-5; TRBD1 matches at 8 bases. The CDR3 totals 17 residues. Germline CDR1 reads LNHDA; CDR2 reads SQIVND (reference sequence). With V trimmed by 5 bases and J by 6 bases, 15 bases remained unmatched. The CDR3 DNA follows: TGTGCCAGTAGTGCAAACCCCCCGGACAGGGTGACTCAGCCCCAGCATTTT. It yields the protein CASSANPPDRVTQPQHF.

This chain connects TRBV30 to TRBJ2-3; unclear D gene. V shed 0 bases and J shed 7 bases, with 8 bases lying between them. The germline gives CDR1 GTSNPN, CDR2 SVGIG (reference sequence). The CDR3 contains 12 residues. The CDR3 DNA reads as TGTGCCTGGAGTGTTTCAGGATATACGCAGTATTTT. As protein: CAWSVSGYTQYF.

This chain links TRBV6-5 with TRBJ2-2; D ambiguous. The CDR3 is 13 residues long. The germline V and J ends were trimmed by 11 bases and 2 bases, with 12 bases remaining between them. Germline V CDR1 and CDR2: MNHEY, SVGAGI. This CDR3 reads CAFRRPNTGELFF. Here the CDR3 DNA reads TGTGCCTTTCGGCGGCCTAACACCGGGGAGCTGTTTTTT.

This chain joins TRBV19 and TRBJ2-5; 10 bases are a match to TRBD1. The CDR3 spans 14 residues. From germline, CDR1 is LNHDA and CDR2 SQIVND (reference sequence). V shed 3 bases and J 2 bases; nucleotides not matched to a gene: 0. The CDR3 bases are TGTGCCAGTAGTATGGACAGGGGGCAAGAGACCCAGTACTTC. Amino acids: CASSMDRGQETQYF. Combining the CDR3 with reference TRBV19 and TRBJ2-5 gives the whole variable domain DGGITQSPKYLFRKEGQNVTLSCEQNLNHDAMYWYRQDPGQGLRLIYYSQIVNDFQKGDIAEGYSVSREKKESFPLTVTSAQKNPTAFYLCASSMDRGQETQYFGPGTRLLVL.

CDR3 nucleotide sequence: TGTGCCACCAGCGGCCGGGACTACCACTCCTACGAGCAGTACTTC. This encodes CATSGRDYHSYEQYF. The chain joins TRBV15 to TRBJ2-7; 7 bases line up with TRBD2. V was pared by 5 bases and J by 0 bases, with 7 bases of the junction left unmatched. Germline V gene sequence: CDR1 LNHNV, CDR2 YYDKDF (reference sequence). The CDR3 consists of 15 residues.

The chain is built from TRBV27 and TRBJ1-6; D unclear. Germline V gives CDR1 MNHEY, CDR2 SMNVEV (reference sequence). Trimming left V 5 bases short and J 3 bases short, with 8 bases between. This CDR3 has 14 residues. The CDR3 is CASSPTSYNSPLHF. For the CDR3, the DNA is TGTGCCAGCAGTCCCACTAGCTATAATTCACCCCTCCACTTT.

This rearrangement joins TRBV11-2 to TRBJ1-1; D ambiguous. The germline V gene encodes CDR1 SGHAT and CDR2 FQNNGV. V was cut by 3 bases and J by 0 bases, with 5 bases left in between. CDR3 size: 13 residues. The CDR3 region has the DNA TGTGCCAGCAGCTTTACAGTGAACACTGAAGCTTTCTTT. This gives the protein CASSFTVNTEAFF.

The J gene is TRBJ2-7, the V gene TRBV7-2; tentative D call: TRBD2 (5 bases). The V end was cut by 4 bases, the J end by 1 base, with 8 bases between. The CDR3 spans 13 residues. Germline V gene sequence: CDR1 SGHTA, CDR2 FQGNSA. The CDR3 reads CASSSPGSYEQYF. CDR3 nucleotide sequence: TGTGCCAGCAGCTCCCCGGGATCCTACGAGCAGTACTTC.

This chain connects TRBV2 to TRBJ2-2; 8 bases match TRBD1. This CDR3 has 15 amino acids. V lost 3 bases to trimming and J lost 3 bases; unmatched junction nucleotides: 3. Germline CDR1 SNHLY, CDR2 FYNNEI. CDR3 coding DNA: TGTGCCAGCAGTGATTCGGGACAGGACACCGGGGAGCTGTTTTTT. Protein sequence: CASSDSGQDTGELFF. Supplemented by reference TRBV2 and TRBJ2-2, the full variable domain reads EPEVTQTPSHQVTQMGQEVILRCVPISNHLYFYWYRQILGQKVEFLVSFYNNEISEKSEIFDDQFSVERPDGSNFTLKIRSTKLEDSAMYFCASSDSGQDTGELFFGEGSRLTVL.

This clone was seen a single time. The chain has TRBV5-1 and TRBJ1-5; possibly TRBD1 for D (6 bases). Trimming removed 1 base from V and 4 bases from J, with 9 bases in between. The CDR3 contains 14 residues. Germline CDR1 and CDR2: SGHRS and YFSETQ. The CDR3 region is CASSLWGQNQPQHF. The CDR3 DNA is TGCGCCAGCAGCTTGTGGGGGCAAAATCAGCCCCAGCATTTT.

The chain employs TRBV20-1 and TRBJ2-7, with D tentatively TRBD1 or TRBD2 (6 bases each). Per germline, CDR1 DFQATT and CDR2 SNEGSKA (reference sequence). This CDR3 comprises 13 residues. The ends were cut back, 3 bases at V and 2 bases at J, with 11 bases in the middle. The CDR3 nucleotides are TGCAGTGCTAGTGGGGGGCCCCCCTACGAGCAGTACTTC. Translated: CSASGGPPYEQYF.

V is TRBV24-1 and J is TRBJ2-1; the match to TRBD2 covers 7 bases. The V segment lost 9 bases and the J segment 9 bases; nucleotides outside the gene matches: 10. The germline V gene has CDR1 KGHDR and CDR2 SFDVKD. The CDR3 contains 13 residues. The CDR3 region is CATCPAGRGEQFF. The CDR3 DNA sequence: TGTGCCACCTGCCCAGCGGGGCGGGGTGAGCAGTTCTTC.

The chain employs TRBV5-6 and TRBJ1-4, with D tentatively TRBD1 (5 bases). Germline V gene sequence: CDR1 SGHDT, CDR2 YYEEEE. The V gene lost 1 base and the J gene lost 6 bases, with 13 bases spanning the gap. The CDR3 covers 15 residues. CDR3 bases: TGTGCCAGCAGCTTGTTTTGGGGCGGAGATGAAAAACTGTTTTTT. Its protein product is CASSLFWGGDEKLFF.

The chain recombines TRBV28 with TRBJ1-1; TRBD1 matches at 9 bases. The junction had 9 bases not matched to a gene; V was cut back by 3 bases and J by 7 bases. In germline, CDR1 is MDHEN, CDR2 SYDVKM. The CDR3 consists of 15 residues. The CDR3 DNA sequence: TGTGCCAGCAGTTTCACAGGGGGCTCCTTTGATGAAGCTTTCTTT. Amino acid sequence: CASSFTGGSFDEAFF.

The V call is TRBV28, the J call TRBJ2-1; D might be TRBD2 (6 bases). Trimming shortened V by 3 bases and J by 3 bases, and 12 bases separated the two germline ends. Germline CDR1 is MDHEN and CDR2 is SYDVKM. The CDR3 loop spans 15 amino acids. The CDR3 DNA reads TGTGCCAGCAGTTTGGGGGGAGGCTTCTACAATGAGCAGTTCTTC. As protein: CASSLGGGFYNEQFF.